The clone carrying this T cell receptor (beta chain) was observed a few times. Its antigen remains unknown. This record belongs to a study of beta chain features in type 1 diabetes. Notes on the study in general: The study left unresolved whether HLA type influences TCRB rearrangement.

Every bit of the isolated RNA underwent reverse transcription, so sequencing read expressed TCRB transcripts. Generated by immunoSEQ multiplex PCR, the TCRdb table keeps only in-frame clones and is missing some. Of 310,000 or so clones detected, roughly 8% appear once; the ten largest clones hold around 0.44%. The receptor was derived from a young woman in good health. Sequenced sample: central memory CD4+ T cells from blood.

CDR3 sequence: CASSPTSGTYNEQFF. The CDR3 coding sequence is TGCGCCAGCAGCCCGACTAGCGGGACCTACAATGAGCAGTTCTTC. The chain uses TRBV5-1 and TRBJ2-1; TRBD2 matches at 11 bases. This CDR3 has 15 residues. V lost 4 bases and J lost 2; bases outside the gene matches: 2. Germline assignment: CDR1 SGHRS and CDR2 YFSETQ.